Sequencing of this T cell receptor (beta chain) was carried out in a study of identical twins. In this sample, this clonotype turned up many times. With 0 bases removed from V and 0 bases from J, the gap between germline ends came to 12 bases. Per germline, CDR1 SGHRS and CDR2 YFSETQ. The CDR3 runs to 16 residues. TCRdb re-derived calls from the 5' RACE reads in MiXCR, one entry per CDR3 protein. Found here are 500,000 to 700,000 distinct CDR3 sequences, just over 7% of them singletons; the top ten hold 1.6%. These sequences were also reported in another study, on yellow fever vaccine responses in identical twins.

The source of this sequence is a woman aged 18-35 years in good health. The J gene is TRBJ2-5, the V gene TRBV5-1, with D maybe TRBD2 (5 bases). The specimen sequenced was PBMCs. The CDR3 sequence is CASSLAGNPYQETQYF. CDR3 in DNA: TGCGCCAGCAGCTTGGCGGGAAATCCGTACCAAGAGACCCAGTACTTC.